A selection of T cell receptor beta chains follows, all from one sample in a study of cytomegalovirus exposure and HLA in healthy donors. Profiled with immunoSEQ multiplex PCR; TCRdb holds only in-frame clones, not every one. This table has approximately 190,000 clones, about nine tenths appearing once. The sequencing input was PBMCs. Receptors were obtained from a man aged 25 to 40 in good health and CMV-seronegative. The CDR3 runs from the conserved cysteine through the conserved F or W. A D gene is named only where the DNA matches it firmly. The size entry is marked missing in some rows and otherwise reads once, few, many or a size class.

D gene,V gene,clone size,J gene,CDR3 protein,CDR3 DNA
-,TRBV11-2,-,TRBJ2-7,CASSLDSAGIFYEQYF,TGTGCCAGCAGCTTAGATTCGGCGGGGATTTTCTACGAGCAGTACTTC
-,TRBV2,-,TRBJ1-5,CASSYQGPHQPQHF,TGTGCCAGCAGTTATCAGGGGCCGCATCAGCCCCAGCATTTT
-,TRBV28,few,TRBJ2-7,CASSPPTSGYEQYF,TGTGCCAGCAGCCCACCCACATCAGGTTACGAGCAGTACTTC
TRBD1,TRBV7-9,-,TRBJ2-5,CSSSPDRGGLRETQYF,TGTTCCAGCAGCCCGGACAGGGGAGGGTTGAGGGAGACCCAGTACTTC
-,TRBV2,-,TRBJ2-4,CASSSRAAKNIQYF,TGTGCCAGCAGTTCCAGGGCGGCCAAAAACATTCAGTACTTC
-,TRBV15,-,TRBJ1-1,CATSILERGPGEAFF,TGTGCCACCAGCATCTTAGAGCGGGGGCCGGGTGAAGCTTTCTTT
-,TRBV11-2,-,TRBJ2-1,CASSLDQRRGNEQFF,TGTGCCAGCAGCTTAGATCAAAGAAGGGGCAATGAGCAGTTCTTC
-,TRBV7-6,-,TRBJ2-1,CASSLEEKEQFF,TGTGCCAGCAGCTTAGAGGAGAAGGAGCAGTTCTTC
TRBD1,TRBV5-1,-,TRBJ2-7,CASSSTGTREQYF,TGCGCCAGCAGCTCGACAGGGACCCGGGAGCAGTACTTC
-,TRBV5-6,-,TRBJ1-4,CASSISVNEKLFF,TGTGCCAGCAGCATCTCCGTTAATGAAAAACTGTTTTTT
TRBD1,TRBV7-2,-,TRBJ1-6,CASSSIRDRVFSPLHF,TGTGCCAGCAGCTCGATCCGGGACAGGGTATTTTCACCCCTCCACTTT
TRBD2,TRBV7-6,-,TRBJ2-1,CASRFSGSSYNEQFF,TGTGCCAGCCGCTTCAGCGGGAGCTCCTACAATGAGCAGTTCTTC
-,TRBV15,-,TRBJ2-3,CATSVSVASSTDTQYF,TGTGCCACCAGCGTTAGCGTAGCCTCTAGCACAGATACGCAGTATTTT
TRBD2,TRBV30,-,TRBJ2-7,CAWSTHPGTSYEQYF,TGTGCCTGGAGTACCCACCCCGGGACTAGCTACGAGCAGTACTTC
-,TRBV2,-,TRBJ2-2,CASQGTATGELFF,TGTGCCAGTCAGGGGACGGCGACCGGGGAGCTGTTTTTT
TRBD1,TRBV18,-,TRBJ1-5,CASSPGQGSNQPQHF,TGTGCCAGCTCTCCCGGACAGGGAAGCAATCAGCCCCAGCATTTT
-,TRBV6-5,few,TRBJ2-6,CASSYGGTGANVLTF,TGTGCCAGCAGTTACGGGGGGACTGGGGCCAACGTCCTGACTTTC
-,TRBV2,-,TRBJ2-7,CASILQSTTYEQYF,TGTGCCAGCATTCTACAGAGTACAACCTACGAGCAGTACTTC
TRBD1,TRBV7-2,-,TRBJ1-1,CASILSGGRVNTEAFF,TGTGCCAGCATCCTGTCAGGGGGAAGGGTGAACACTGAAGCTTTCTTT
TRBD2,TRBV11-1,-,TRBJ2-7,CASSKAPRSGRASEQYF,TGTGCCAGCAGCAAAGCCCCCAGGAGCGGGAGGGCCTCTGAGCAGTACTTC
-,TRBV27,-,TRBJ2-2,CASSLYQGNTGELFF,TGTGCCAGCAGTTTATATCAGGGGAACACCGGGGAGCTGTTTTTT
-,TRBV5-1,-,TRBJ2-2,CASSLRGPAANTGELFF,TGCGCCAGCAGCTTGAGAGGGCCGGCTGCGAACACCGGGGAGCTGTTTTTT
-,TRBV29-1,-,TRBJ2-3,CSLTGGGPRRTDTQYF,TGCAGCCTGACGGGGGGCGGCCCGCGTCGCACAGATACGCAGTATTTT
TRBD1,TRBV4-3,-,TRBJ1-3,CASSQRTGVGNTIYF,TGCGCCAGCAGCCAGCGGACAGGGGTCGGAAACACCATATATTTT
TRBD2,TRBV18,-,TRBJ2-1,CASSPTSGGYNEQFF,TGTGCCAGCTCACCAACTAGCGGGGGCTACAATGAGCAGTTCTTC
-,TRBV10-3,-,TRBJ2-3,CAISEMATDTQYF,TGTGCCATCAGTGAGATGGCCACAGATACGCAGTATTTT
-,TRBV4-1,-,TRBJ1-2,CASSQDPGYGYTF,TGCGCCAGCAGCCAAGATCCGGGTTATGGCTACACCTTC
TRBD1,TRBV6-6,-,TRBJ2-2,CASYDREGRTGELFF,TGTGCCAGCTATGACAGGGAAGGACGCACCGGGGAGCTGTTTTTT
TRBD2,TRBV4-1,few,TRBJ2-7,CASSQASSGRAYEQYF,TGCGCCAGCAGCCAAGCATCCAGCGGGAGGGCCTACGAGCAGTACTTC
TRBD1,TRBV7-9,-,TRBJ1-1,CASSFHPDRGNTEAFF,TGTGCCAGCAGCTTCCACCCTGACAGGGGGAACACTGAAGCTTTCTTT
-,TRBV13,-,TRBJ2-5,CASSGGETQYF,TGTGCCAGCAGTGGGGGGGAGACCCAGTACTTC
-,TRBV2,-,TRBJ2-7,CASSLMPDYSYEQYF,TGTGCCAGCAGTCTGATGCCGGACTACTCCTACGAGCAGTACTTC
TRBD1,TRBV2,few,TRBJ2-2,CASGGQGAYLRELFF,TGTGCCAGCGGTGGACAGGGGGCATATCTCCGGGAGCTGTTTTTT
TRBD1,TRBV18,once,TRBJ2-5,CASSPRQGKETQYF,TGTGCCAGCTCACCCCGACAGGGCAAAGAGACCCAGTACTTC
-,TRBV2,-,TRBJ2-5,CASSDQDSQETQYF,TGTGCCAGCAGTGATCAGGACAGCCAAGAGACCCAGTACTTC
-,TRBV6-1,-,TRBJ2-2,CASREGPGTFTGELFF,TGTGCCAGCAGGGAAGGACCGGGAACCTTTACCGGGGAGCTGTTTTTT
-,TRBV9,-,TRBJ1-1,CASSVGAGADEAFF,TGTGCCAGCAGCGTAGGGGCAGGGGCAGATGAAGCTTTCTTT
-,TRBV9,-,TRBJ1-3,CASSPLGNTIYF,TGTGCCAGCAGCCCACTTGGAAACACCATATATTTT
-,TRBV18,once,TRBJ1-1,CASSPSPGDTEAFF,TGTGCCAGCTCACCAAGCCCGGGGGACACTGAAGCTTTCTTT
-,TRBV5-1,-,TRBJ2-2,CASSSGVLETGELFF,TGCGCCAGCAGCTCAGGGGTTCTAGAGACCGGGGAGCTGTTTTTT
TRBD1,TRBV28,-,TRBJ1-2,CASSLGGTGSNYGYTF,TGTGCCAGCAGTTTAGGGGGGACAGGGTCTAACTATGGCTACACCTTC
TRBD1,TRBV5-1,-,TRBJ1-5,CASSPGTGDNQPQHF,TGCGCCAGCAGCCCCGGGACAGGGGACAATCAGCCCCAGCATTTT
TRBD2,TRBV4-3,-,TRBJ2-1,CASSPTATSGGPSKYNEQFF,TGCGCCAGCAGCCCTACAGCGACTAGCGGGGGGCCAAGTAAATACAATGAGCAGTTCTTC
-,TRBV28,-,TRBJ1-5,CASSFFRTSNQPQHF,TGTGCCAGCAGTTTTTTCAGAACTAGCAATCAGCCCCAGCATTTT
-,TRBV7-9,-,TRBJ1-2,CASSLSVGAALYGYTF,TGTGCCAGCAGCTTATCGGTTGGGGCAGCTTTATATGGCTACACCTTC
TRBD2,TRBV4-2,-,TRBJ2-7,CASSRESGGAYEQYF,TGTGCCAGCAGCCGAGAAAGCGGGGGGGCCTACGAGCAGTACTTC
-,TRBV4-1,-,TRBJ2-1,CASSLNWEAESYNEQFF,TGCGCCAGCAGCCTTAATTGGGAGGCTGAGTCCTACAATGAGCAGTTCTTC
-,TRBV6-1,once,TRBJ2-2,CASSEVPGHWNTGELFF,TGTGCCAGCAGTGAAGTCCCGGGACACTGGAACACCGGGGAGCTGTTTTTT
-,TRBV28,-,TRBJ2-3,CASSLSTVSPGTDTQYF,TGTGCCAGCAGTTTATCGACTGTATCACCTGGCACAGATACGCAGTATTTT
-,TRBV6-5,-,TRBJ1-4,CASSTTANEKLFF,TGTGCCAGCAGTACGACAGCTAATGAAAAACTGTTTTTT
TRBD1,TRBV28,once,TRBJ1-1,CASRGTGSDFEAFF,TGTGCCAGCCGAGGGACAGGGAGCGACTTTGAAGCTTTCTTT
TRBD1,TRBV7-2,once,TRBJ2-1,CASSKYQTGGRLYNEQFF,TGTGCCAGCAGCAAATATCAGACAGGGGGTAGGTTGTACAATGAGCAGTTCTTC
TRBD1,TRBV7-8,-,TRBJ1-1,CASSFDRANTEAFF,TGTGCCAGCAGCTTCGACAGGGCGAACACTGAAGCTTTCTTT
TRBD2,TRBV11-2,few,TRBJ2-1,CASSDRSGRSYNEQFF,TGTGCCAGCAGTGATCGAAGCGGGAGGTCCTACAATGAGCAGTTCTTC
TRBD1,TRBV7-9,-,TRBJ1-4,CSSSLVVTGYREKLFF,TGTTCCAGCAGCTTAGTTGTGACAGGGTATCGTGAAAAACTGTTTTTT
TRBD2,TRBV19,-,TRBJ2-3,CASRAGGTDTQYF,TGTGCCAGTAGGGCGGGGGGCACAGATACGCAGTATTTT
-,TRBV11-2,few,TRBJ1-1,CASSPLNTEAFF,TGTGCCAGCAGCCCTTTGAACACTGAAGCTTTCTTT
-,TRBV5-1,-,TRBJ2-6,CASSLGGQGGSGANVLTF,TGCGCCAGCAGCTTGGGTGGTCAGGGGGGCTCTGGGGCCAACGTCCTGACTTTC
-,TRBV6-6,few,TRBJ2-6,CASSGLTGANVLTF,TGTGCCAGCAGCGGTTTAACTGGGGCCAACGTCCTGACTTTC